The 18 T cell receptor beta chains listed next were all sequenced from one sample in a study of early T cells in non-severe SARS-CoV-2 infection. TCRdb called the 5' RACE reads again in MiXCR, with one record for every CDR3 protein. The data hold about 54,000 distinct CDR3 sequences, with about 7.7% observed a single time. The sample was whole blood, taken at baseline. The receptors were sampled from an adult who was a healthcare worker with PCR-confirmed SARS-CoV-2 infection or an uninfected control (not recorded which).

The chain recombines TRBV20-1 with TRBJ2-7; 10 positions match TRBD2. V was pared by 4 bases and J by 4 bases, with 7 bases of the junction left unmatched. Germline-derived CDR1 and CDR2 are DFQATT and SNEGSKA (reference sequence). This CDR3 is 14 amino acids long. The CDR3 spells CSAIASGRVYEQYF. Here the CDR3 DNA reads TGCAGTGCTATTGCGAGCGGGAGGGTATACGAGCAGTACTTC.

In this sample, this clonotype turned up many times. CDR3 nucleotides: TGCAGTGTCCCAGGCGGGCTCACAGATACGCAGTATTTT. It yields the protein CSVPGGLTDTQYF. The V and J genes are TRBV20-1 and TRBJ2-3, with D possibly being TRBD2 (5 bases). V was cut by 7 bases and J by 2 bases, with 13 bases left in between. The V gene's germline CDR1 is DFQATT and CDR2 SNEGSKA (reference sequence). CDR3 size: 13 residues.

This clonotype was detected many times. The rearrangement uses TRBV7-2 and TRBJ2-1; TRBD2 matches 13 bases. Losses at the gene ends were 2 bases for V and 12 bases for J; bases not matched to a gene: 7. The length of the CDR3 is 15 residues. CDR1 and CDR2 (germline): SGHTA, FQGNSA. CDR3 in DNA: TGTGCCAGCAGCTTAACTAGCGGGAGGGTAATGTGGCAGTTCTTC. It codes for CASSLTSGRVMWQFF.

This clonotype came up many times. This chain uses TRBV18 with TRBJ2-7, with D tentatively TRBD1 (5 bases). The CDR3 spans 11 residues. Trimming pared 8 bases from V and 4 bases from J, leaving 9 bases between. Germline V lookup: CDR1 KGHSH, CDR2 LQKENI. The CDR3 loop is CASSPGYEQYF. CDR3 coding DNA: TGTGCCAGCAGCCCAGGGTACGAGCAGTACTTC.

The chain is built from TRBV5-1 and TRBJ2-1; a weak D match, TRBD2 (5 bases). This CDR3 region has 15 residues. From germline, CDR1 is SGHRS and CDR2 YFSETQ. Between the trimmed V and J ends, which lost 10 bases and 0 bases, there was a span of 17 bases. The DNA for the CDR3 is TGCGCCTCCGTCGCCCAAAGCGGCTCCTACAATGAGCAGTTCTTC. It encodes CASVAQSGSYNEQFF.

This clonotype was seen only a few times. This chain connects TRBV20-1 to TRBJ1-6; 8 bases agree with TRBD1. The V and J ends lost 1 base and 6 bases, in that order; junction bases with no gene match: 8. The CDR3 sequence is 16 residues long. Germline-derived CDR1 and CDR2 are DFQATT and SNEGSKA (reference sequence). The CDR3 coding sequence is TGCAGTGCTAGAGCGACAGGGGCGCGTATTAATTCACCCCTCCACTTT. Translation: CSARATGARINSPLHF.

In its sample, this clonotype was seen a few times. The chain recombines TRBV20-1 with TRBJ2-3; D not resolved. CDR3 size: 14 residues. CDR1 DFQATT and CDR2 SNEGSKA come from the germline V gene (reference sequence). Trimming took off 4 bases at V and 0 bases at J, with 11 bases between the two ends. The CDR3 DNA follows: TGCAGTGCTATATTCCACTGGAGCACAGATACGCAGTATTTT. It specifies CSAIFHWSTDTQYF.

In this sample, this clonotype turned up many times. The chain carries TRBV27 and TRBJ1-2; D is possibly TRBD1 (5 bases). CDR1 is MNHEY, CDR2 SMNVEV, per germline (reference sequence). The CDR3 has 15 residues. V was shortened by 4 bases and J by 4 bases, with 16 bases between the two germline ends. The CDR3 nucleotides are TGTGCCAGCAGTTCTACCGGGACGGACGTCTATGGCTACACCTTC. This sequence encodes CASSSTGTDVYGYTF.

This clonotype was observed a handful of times. The chain carries TRBV27 and TRBJ2-7, with D perhaps TRBD1 or TRBD2 (6 bases each). CDR1 is MNHEY and CDR2 is SMNVEV in the germline V gene (reference sequence). This CDR3 is built from 14 residues. V was pared by 6 bases and J by 3 bases, with 15 bases between. Here the CDR3 DNA reads TGTGCCAGCAGCCAGTATAGGGGGGTCTACGAGCAGTACTTC. It codes for CASSQYRGVYEQYF.

This clonotype was found many times. The chain carries TRBV11-3 and TRBJ2-1, with D tentatively TRBD2 (7 bases). Looked up from germline, CDR1 is SGHNT and CDR2 is YENEEA. V was trimmed by 2 bases and J by 7 bases, leaving 15 bases between them. This CDR3 is built from 15 residues. This chain's CDR3 is CASSLTRGPWNEQFF. The CDR3 DNA reads as TGTGCCAGCAGCTTAACGCGGGGGCCCTGGAATGAGCAGTTCTTC.

The chain carries TRBV6-2 or TRBV6-3 and TRBJ2-3; D is undetermined. V lost 5 bases, J lost 2 bases, and 8 bases lay in between. The CDR3 consists of 13 residues. The germline V gene has CDR1 MNHEY and CDR2 SVGEGT. The CDR3 nucleotides are TGTGCCAGCAGTACAGCTTACACAGATACGCAGTATTTT. As protein: CASSTAYTDTQYF.

V is TRBV28 and J is TRBJ2-6, with D uncertain. Germline V CDR1 and CDR2: MDHEN, SYDVKM. CDR3 length: 12 amino acids. V was shortened by 11 bases and J by 3 bases, with 8 bases between the two germline ends. The CDR3 sequence is CAVGGGANVLTF. CDR3 bases: TGTGCCGTAGGTGGTGGGGCCAACGTCCTGACTTTC. The full variable domain, in which reference TRBV28 and TRBJ2-6 provide the parts outside the CDR3, is DVKVTQSSRYLVKRTGEKVFLECVQDMDHENMFWYRQDPGLGLRLIYFSYDVKMKEKGDIPEGYSVSREKKERFSLILESASTNQTSMYLCAVGGGANVLTFGAGSRLTVL.

The chain recombines TRBV20-1 with TRBJ2-2; weak D call: TRBD2 (5 bases). This CDR3 spans 16 amino acids. V was cut by 5 bases and J by 4 bases, with 20 bases left in between. Germline CDR1 reads DFQATT; CDR2 reads SNEGSKA (reference sequence). DNA of the CDR3: TGCAGTGCTTACCCGGCCGAAACGGCGGGCACCGGGGAGCTGTTTTTT. It specifies CSAYPAETAGTGELFF.

The DNA for the CDR3 is TGCAGTGCTAGATCTTTTACCAACAGGGGAAAGGGTGAAAAACTGTTTTTT. Its translation: CSARSFTNRGKGEKLFF. V is TRBV20-1 and J is TRBJ1-4; 7 bases align to TRBD1. CDR1 DFQATT and CDR2 SNEGSKA come from the germline V gene (reference sequence). V gave up 2 bases and J gave up 7 bases; unmatched junction bases: 16. The CDR3 loop spans 17 amino acids.

The sample holds a few counts of this clonotype. This sequence joins TRBV5-4 and TRBJ2-7; D possibly corresponds to TRBD2 (6 bases). V was pared by 9 bases and J by 5 bases, with 18 bases between. Germline CDR1 is SGHNT and CDR2 is YYREEE (reference sequence). The CDR3 consists of 13 residues. The chain's CDR3 is CAIMGEDGDEQYF. The CDR3 nucleotides are TGTGCCATCATGGGGGAGGACGGCGACGAGCAGTACTTC.

V gene TRBV20-1 combines with J gene TRBJ2-7; D uncertain. This CDR3 has 15 residues. The germline gives CDR1 DFQATT, CDR2 SNEGSKA (reference sequence). Trimming left V 0 bases short and J 2 bases short, with 14 bases between. CDR3 residues: CSARDRVSATYEQYF. CDR3 DNA sequence: TGCAGTGCTAGAGATCGCGTGTCCGCGACCTACGAGCAGTACTTC.

The V call is TRBV25-1, the J call TRBJ2-5, with 10 positions matching TRBD1. This CDR3 is built from 17 residues. V lost 2 bases and J lost 1; bases outside the gene matches: 7. Germline assignment: CDR1 MGHDK and CDR2 SYGVNS. The CDR3 nucleotides read TGTGCCAGCAGTGAAGGATGGGACAGGGGAGGCCAAGAGACCCAGTACTTC. Protein product: CASSEGWDRGGQETQYF. The variable domain in full, with the rest retrieved from reference TRBV25-1 and TRBJ2-5, is EADIYQTPRYLVIGTGKKITLECSQTMGHDKMYWYQQDPGMELHLIHYSYGVNSTEKGDLSSESTVSRIRTEHFPLTLESARPSHTSQYLCASSEGWDRGGQETQYFGPGTRLLVL.

This clonotype turned up a few times. V gene TRBV3-1 combines with J gene TRBJ2-7, with D possibly matching TRBD2 (6 bases). This CDR3 is 14 amino acids long. With 4 bases removed from V and 6 bases from J, the gap between germline ends came to 16 bases. The germline gives CDR1 LGHDT, CDR2 YNNKEL (reference sequence). The CDR3 DNA follows: TGTGCCAGCAGCCCCTTTCGGGAGACGGGCGAGCAGTACTTC. As protein: CASSPFRETGEQYF.